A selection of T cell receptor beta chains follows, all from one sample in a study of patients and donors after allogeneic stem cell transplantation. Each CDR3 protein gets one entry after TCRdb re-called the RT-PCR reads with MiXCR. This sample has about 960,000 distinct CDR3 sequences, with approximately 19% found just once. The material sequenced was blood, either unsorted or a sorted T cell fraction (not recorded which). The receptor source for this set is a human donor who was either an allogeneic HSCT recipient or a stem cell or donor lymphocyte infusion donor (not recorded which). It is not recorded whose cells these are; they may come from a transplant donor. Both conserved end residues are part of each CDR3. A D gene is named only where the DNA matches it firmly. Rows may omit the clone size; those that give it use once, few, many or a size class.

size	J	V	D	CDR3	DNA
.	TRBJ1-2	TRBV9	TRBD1	CASSLSDRGRGYTF	TGTGCCAGCAGCTTATCAGACAGGGGGCGAGGCTACACCTTC
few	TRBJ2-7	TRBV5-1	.	CASSLYRGRVREQYF	TGCGCCAGCAGCTTGTATCGGGGGCGAGTGAGAGAGCAGTACTTC
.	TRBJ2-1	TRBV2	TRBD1	CASRARDSPYNEQFF	TGTGCCAGCCGTGCCCGGGACAGCCCCTACAATGAGCAGTTCTTC
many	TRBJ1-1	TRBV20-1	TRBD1	CSARDRGTTEAFF	TGCAGTGCTAGAGACAGGGGGACCACTGAAGCTTTCTTT
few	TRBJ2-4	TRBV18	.	CASSARIAKSLAKNIQYF	TGTGCCAGCTCAGCTCGGATCGCCAAATCTTTAGCCAAAAACATTCAGTACTTC
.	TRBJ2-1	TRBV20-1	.	CSATTAGNEQFF	TGCAGTGCGACGACGGCGGGGAATGAGCAGTTCTTC
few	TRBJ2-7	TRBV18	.	CASSPLASSNYEQYF	TGTGCCAGCTCACCACTTGCCTCTTCAAACTACGAGCAGTACTTC
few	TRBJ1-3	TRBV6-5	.	CASSSPGTSSGNTIYF	TGTGCCAGCAGTTCACCCGGGACAAGCTCTGGAAACACCATATATTTT
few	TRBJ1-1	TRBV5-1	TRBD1	CASSLAGTANTEAFF	TGCGCCAGCAGCTTAGCCGGGACAGCGAACACTGAAGCTTTCTTT
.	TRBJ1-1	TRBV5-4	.	CASSPGGRGPNTEALF	TGTGCCAGCAGCCCTGGGGGTAGGGGCCCGAACACTGAAGCTCTCTTT
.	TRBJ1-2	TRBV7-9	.	CASSLESGSSGYTF	TGTGCCAGCAGCTTAGAGTCAGGGAGCTCCGGCTACACCTTC
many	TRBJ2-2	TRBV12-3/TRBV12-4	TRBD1	CASRSTGGTGELFF	TGTGCCAGCAGATCTACAGGGGGCACCGGGGAGCTGTTTTTT
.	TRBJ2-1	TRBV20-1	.	CSAARSRVDEQFF	TGCAGTGCTGCGCGGAGTAGAGTAGATGAGCAGTTCTTC
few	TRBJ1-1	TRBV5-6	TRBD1	CASSGDRGITEAFF	TGTGCCAGCAGCGGGGACAGGGGGATCACTGAAGCTTTCTTT
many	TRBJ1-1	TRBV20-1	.	CSARGGLQGRTEAFF	TGCAGTGCTAGAGGCGGTTTGCAGGGCCGCACTGAAGCTTTCTTT
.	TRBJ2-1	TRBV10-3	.	CAISEPSASEQFF	TGTGCCATCAGTGAACCTAGCGCCAGTGAGCAGTTCTTC
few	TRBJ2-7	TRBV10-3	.	CAISEGGSYEQYF	TGTGCCATCAGTGAGGGGGGCTCCTACGAGCAGTACTTC
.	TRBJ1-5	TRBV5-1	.	CASSWDGTNSNQPQHF	TGCGCCAGCAGCTGGGACGGGACAAATAGCAATCAGCCCCAGCATTTT
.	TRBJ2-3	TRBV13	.	CASSGWQRQVSTDTQYF	TGTGCCAGCAGCGGATGGCAGCGGCAAGTATCCACAGATACGCAGTATTTT
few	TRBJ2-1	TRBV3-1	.	CASSQDRKAGNYNEQFF	TGTGCCAGCAGCCAAGATAGAAAGGCAGGGAACTACAATGAGCAGTTCTTC
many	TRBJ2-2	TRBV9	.	CASSVKRRGTGELFF	TGTGCCAGCAGCGTAAAAAGGAGGGGAACCGGGGAGCTGTTTTTT
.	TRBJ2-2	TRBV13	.	CASRLRGSNTGELFF	TGTGCCAGCAGACTTAGGGGTTCTAACACCGGGGAGCTGTTTTTT
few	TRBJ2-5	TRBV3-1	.	CASSRRTDQETQYF	TGTGCCAGCAGCCGTCGGACGGATCAAGAGACCCAGTACTTC
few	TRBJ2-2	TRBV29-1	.	CSVDGGGELFF	TGCAGCGTTGATGGGGGGGGGGAGCTGTTTTTT
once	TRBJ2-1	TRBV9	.	CASSVETGGLYNEQFF	TGTGCCAGCAGCGTAGAAACCGGGGGCCTCTACAATGAGCAGTTCTTC
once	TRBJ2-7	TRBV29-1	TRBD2	CSVESGRQREYYEQYF	TGCAGCGTTGAATCTGGAAGACAGCGGGAGTACTACGAGCAGTACTTC
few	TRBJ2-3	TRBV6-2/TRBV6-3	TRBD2	CASTTGGLRPDTQYF	TGTGCCAGCACCACGGGAGGCCTCCGACCAGATACGCAGTATTTT
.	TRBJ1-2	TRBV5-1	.	CASSLEGSDYGYTF	TGCGCCAGCAGCTTGGAAGGGAGCGACTATGGCTACACCTTC
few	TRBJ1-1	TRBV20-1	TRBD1	CSARTGGWNTEAFF	TGCAGTGCGAGAACAGGGGGCTGGAACACTGAAGCTTTCTTT
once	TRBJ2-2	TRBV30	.	CASSEVGGRTGELFF	TGTGCCTCCTCAGAGGTTGGTGGTCGGACCGGGGAGCTGTTTTTT
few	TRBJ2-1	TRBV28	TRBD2	CASSPGLAGLFRNEQFF	TGTGCCAGCAGTCCAGGACTAGCGGGTCTATTTAGAAATGAGCAGTTCTTC
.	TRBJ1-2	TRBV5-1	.	CASSVRPELNYGYTF	TGCGCCAGCAGCGTAAGACCAGAACTTAACTATGGCTACACCTTC
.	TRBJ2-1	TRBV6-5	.	CASRSRGEQFF	TGTGCCAGCAGGTCCCGGGGGGAGCAGTTCTTC
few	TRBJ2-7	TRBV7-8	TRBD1	CASSLAHRGYEQYF	TGTGCCAGCAGCTTAGCGCACAGGGGTTACGAGCAGTACTTC
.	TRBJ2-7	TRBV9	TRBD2	CASSASGEAYEQYF	TGTGCCAGCAGCGCTAGCGGGGAGGCCTACGAGCAGTACTTC
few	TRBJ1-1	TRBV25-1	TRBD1	CASGNDRGHGTEAFF	TGTGCCAGCGGAAACGACAGGGGGCATGGCACTGAAGCTTTCTTT
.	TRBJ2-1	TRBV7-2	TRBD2	CASSYGTSGGRNNEQFF	TGTGCCAGCAGCTACGGGACTAGCGGGGGCCGAAACAATGAGCAGTTCTTC
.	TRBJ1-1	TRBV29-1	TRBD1	CSVVLQGANTEAFF	TGCAGCGTTGTTTTACAGGGGGCGAACACTGAAGCTTTCTTT
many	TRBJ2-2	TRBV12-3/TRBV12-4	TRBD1	CASSSSGGGELFF	TGTGCCAGCAGTTCTTCAGGGGGCGGGGAGCTGTTTTTT
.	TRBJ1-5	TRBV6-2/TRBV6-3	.	CASAPFVGNQPQHF	TGTGCCAGCGCCCCTTTCGTTGGTAATCAGCCCCAGCATTTT
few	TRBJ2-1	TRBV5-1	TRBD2	CASSFRLAGGPPNEQFF	TGCGCCAGCAGCTTTCGACTAGCGGGGGGGCCCCCGAATGAGCAGTTCTTC
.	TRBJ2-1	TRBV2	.	CASRPNGLYNEQFF	TGTGCCAGCAGGCCAAACGGACTGTACAATGAGCAGTTCTTC
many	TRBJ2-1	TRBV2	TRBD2	CASSELLLAGDHEQFF	TGTGCCAGCAGTGAACTCCTACTAGCGGGAGACCATGAGCAGTTCTTC
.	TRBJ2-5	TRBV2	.	CASRSYQETQYF	TGTGCCAGCAGAAGCTACCAAGAGACCCAGTACTTC
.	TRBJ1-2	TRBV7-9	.	CASSLVAAVYGYTF	TGTGCCAGCAGCTTAGTAGCGGCAGTCTATGGCTACACCTTC